What follows is one TCR beta chain and its context. What it recognizes is unknown. Using a J-beta primer mix together with a sample-barcoded 5' primer, a second PCR was run for roughly 6 to 11 cycles. TCRdb redid the calling of the 5' RACE reads with MiXCR, one entry per CDR3 protein. Of around 1,500,000 distinct CDR3 sequences in the sample, 42% are singletons; the top ten hold less than 8%. The sample belongs to a study of blood T cells in healthy people across ages. Study results and limitations: Unsorted PBMCs blocked a conclusive comparison of naive and antigen-experienced cells.

Trimming removed 8 bases from V and 0 bases from J, with 11 bases in between. The germline gives CDR1 SNHLY, CDR2 FYNNEI. The CDR3 sequence is 15 residues long. Sequenced input: blood. This receptor was obtained from a young woman in good health. J is TRBJ2-6 and V is TRBV2; D remains ambiguous. CDR3 loop: CASLTRNSGANVLTF. The CDR3, as DNA: TGTGCCAGCCTTACCCGGAACTCTGGGGCCAACGTCCTGACTTTC.